The 23 T cell receptor beta chains reported below all come from one sample, sequenced in a study of cytomegalovirus exposure and HLA in healthy donors. 13 Jbeta primers and 60 Vbeta primers were used for the PCR. Clones were read by immunoSEQ multiplex PCR, and TCRdb kept only the in-frame ones, dropping some. The sample has around 140,000 clones, approximately 80% seen once. Sequencing input: PBMCs. The receptors shown here come from a woman between 40 and 55 years old in good health and CMV-seropositive.

For the CDR3, the DNA is TGTGCCAGCAGCGGGAGCTCTGGGGCCAACGTCCTGACTTTC. It is translated as CASSGSSGANVLTF. The rearrangement uses TRBV7-9 and TRBJ2-6; tentative D call: TRBD2 (5 bases). This CDR3 is 14 amino acids long. Trimming removed 5 bases at V and 0 bases at J, with 5 bases between. Per germline, CDR1 SEHNR and CDR2 FQNEAQ (reference sequence). Supplemented by reference TRBV7-9 and TRBJ2-6, the full variable domain reads DTGVSQNPRHKITKRGQNVTFRCDPISEHNRLYWYRQTLGQGPEFLTYFQNEAQLEKSRLLSDRFSAERPKGSFSTLEIQRTEQGDSAMYLCASSGSSGANVLTFGAGSRLTVL.

CDR3 loop: CASIRLAGHYNEQFF. CDR3 DNA: TGTGCCAGCATCAGACTAGCGGGACACTACAATGAGCAGTTCTTC. The genes are TRBV6-5 and TRBJ2-1, with 11 bases that match TRBD2. The CDR3 spans 15 residues. V dropped 7 bases and J dropped 3; count of bases not matched to a gene: 5. The germline gives CDR1 MNHEY, CDR2 SVGAGI.

This chain uses TRBV27 with TRBJ1-2, with D maybe TRBD1 (5 bases). Germline CDR1 and CDR2: MNHEY and SMNVEV (reference sequence). The length of the CDR3 is 15 residues. The germline V and J ends were trimmed by 1 base and 4 bases, with 13 bases remaining between them. The CDR3 DNA reads TGTGCCAGCAGTTTATGGGCAGGGCAGGGCTATGGCTACACCTTC. This gives the protein CASSLWAGQGYGYTF.

The V gene is TRBV2, the J gene TRBJ2-5; tentative D call: TRBD2 (5 bases). The CDR3 spans 14 residues. Looked up from germline, CDR1 is SNHLY and CDR2 is FYNNEI. V lost 4 bases and J lost 7, with 16 bases in between. CDR3 sequence: CASSVGGSRGTQYF. CDR3 DNA sequence: TGTGCCAGCAGTGTTGGTGGCAGCCGGGGGACCCAGTACTTC. Full variable domain (missing parts from reference TRBV2 and TRBJ2-5): EPEVTQTPSHQVTQMGQEVILRCVPISNHLYFYWYRQILGQKVEFLVSFYNNEISEKSEIFDDQFSVERPDGSNFTLKIRSTKLEDSAMYFCASSVGGSRGTQYFGPGTRLLVL.

The rearrangement joins TRBV2 to TRBJ2-5; D is possibly TRBD2 (6 bases). The CDR3 contains 13 residues. V shed 3 bases and J shed 4 bases, with 9 bases lying between them. Germline-derived CDR1 and CDR2 are SNHLY and FYNNEI. CDR3 amino acids: CASSDQGGETQYF. The CDR3 DNA reads TGTGCCAGCAGTGACCAGGGAGGAGAGACCCAGTACTTC.

In this sample, this clone turned up a few times. The chain joins TRBV27 to TRBJ2-5; 10 nucleotides match TRBD2. The J call is in doubt because the DNA end fits TRBJ2-7 better. Germline-derived CDR1 and CDR2 are MNHEY and SMNVEV (reference sequence). CDR3 length equals 13 residues. CDR3 bases: TGTGCCAGCAGCCCAGCGGGAGGGCACGAGCAGTACTTC. Translated, it gives CASSPAGGHEQYF.

This clone was seen once. This rearrangement joins TRBV6-6 to TRBJ2-7, with 7 bases that match TRBD2. With V trimmed by 7 bases and J by 2 bases, 11 bases remained unmatched. Germline V gene sequence: CDR1 MNHNY, CDR2 SVGAGI (reference sequence). There are 15 residues in the CDR3. As DNA, the CDR3 is TGTGCCAGCACCGACTACGGGGGGAGGACCTACGAGCAGTACTTC. Protein: CASTDYGGRTYEQYF.

The chain has TRBV5-1 and TRBJ2-2, with TRBD1 as a possible D gene (6 bases). CDR3 length: 17 residues. Trimming left V 0 bases short and J 6 bases short, with 18 bases between. Germline V CDR1 and CDR2: SGHRS, YFSETQ. CDR3 protein: CASSLGPTGILAGELFF. The DNA of the CDR3 is TGCGCCAGCAGCTTGGGGCCAACAGGGATCTTGGCCGGGGAGCTGTTTTTT.

V usage is TRBV6-1 and J usage is TRBJ1-4; D is unresolved. Trimming shortened V by 2 bases and J by 6 bases, and 10 bases separated the two germline ends. Germline CDR1 MNHNS, CDR2 SASEGT. The CDR3 is 14 residues long. In nucleotides, the CDR3 is TGTGCCAGCAGTGAAATGGGCCCGGATGAAAAACTGTTTTTT. Translating gives CASSEMGPDEKLFF.

This rearrangement joins TRBV28 to TRBJ1-6; D call uncertain. Trimming took 10 bases from V and 5 from J, leaving 15 bases between them. The CDR3 is made up of 14 amino acids. Germline V gene lookup returns CDR1 MDHEN and CDR2 SYDVKM. The CDR3 sequence is CATRKGGNNSPLHF. CDR3 DNA sequence: TGTGCCACCCGCAAGGGAGGGAATAATTCACCCCTCCACTTT.

J is TRBJ2-5 and V is TRBV15, with TRBD2 as a possible D gene (5 bases). The length of the CDR3 is 15 residues. Trimming removed 5 bases at V and 0 bases at J, with 13 bases between. The germline V gene has CDR1 LNHNV and CDR2 YYDKDF (reference sequence). The CDR3 DNA is TGTGCCACCAGCGGGAGCGGAGAAAACCAAGAGACCCAGTACTTC. Translated: CATSGSGENQETQYF.

The chain recombines TRBV4-2 with TRBJ2-1, with D uncertain. Deletions cut 4 bases from V and 8 bases from J, with 18 bases between. From germline, CDR1 is LGHNA and CDR2 YNFKEQ. This CDR3 has 15 amino acids. Here the CDR3 reads CASSPVWQSNYEQFF. CDR3 nucleotide sequence: TGTGCCAGCAGCCCCGTCTGGCAATCCAATTATGAGCAGTTCTTC.

This clone was counted a single time. The chain uses TRBV5-4 and TRBJ2-1; 11 bases are a match to TRBD2. V lost 4 bases to trimming and J lost 3 bases; unmatched junction nucleotides: 6. CDR1 is SGHNT and CDR2 is YYREEE in the germline V gene (reference sequence). The CDR3 consists of 16 residues. CDR3 amino acids: CASSLGTSGNYNEQFF. CDR3 nucleotide sequence: TGTGCCAGCAGCCTAGGGACTAGCGGAAACTACAATGAGCAGTTCTTC.

The chain joins TRBV6-5 to TRBJ2-7, with 9 positions matching TRBD2. The CDR3 is 13 amino acids. V was pared by 8 bases and J by 5 bases, with 7 bases of the junction left unmatched. CDR1 is MNHEY, CDR2 SVGAGI, per germline. CDR3 DNA: TGTGCCAGCTTAGCGGGAGAGGGCGACGAGCAGTACTTC. Protein: CASLAGEGDEQYF.

The chain links TRBV6-1 to TRBJ1-4; maybe TRBD1 (6 bases). This CDR3 contains 14 residues. V was shortened by 2 bases and J by 7 bases, with 11 bases between the two germline ends. Per the germline V gene, CDR1 is MNHNS and CDR2 is SASEGT. In DNA form, the CDR3 reads TGTGCCAGCAGTGAAATGACAGGCAGTGAAAAACTGTTTTTT. Its translation is CASSEMTGSEKLFF.

The gene calls are TRBV2 and TRBJ1-2; a weak D match, TRBD1 (5 bases). The CDR3 runs to 13 residues. Germline V gives CDR1 SNHLY, CDR2 FYNNEI. Trimming left V 7 bases short and J 1 base short, with 10 bases between. This chain's CDR3 is CASNPGLNYGYTF. CDR3 in DNA: TGTGCCAGCAATCCGGGACTTAACTATGGCTACACCTTC. Filled out from reference TRBV2 and TRBJ1-2, the complete variable domain reads EPEVTQTPSHQVTQMGQEVILRCVPISNHLYFYWYRQILGQKVEFLVSFYNNEISEKSEIFDDQFSVERPDGSNFTLKIRSTKLEDSAMYFCASNPGLNYGYTFGSGTRLTVV.

In the case of this clone: One end of the junction fails to match germline, which may point to a read error. This chain links TRBV7-7 with TRBJ2-5; D is possibly TRBD2 (6 bases). Germline CDR1 reads SSHAT; CDR2 reads FNYEAQ (reference sequence). The CDR3 loop spans 15 amino acids. The CDR3 DNA reads TGTGCTAGCAGCTCCCGGGGAGGCACCCAGGAGACCCAGTACTTC. This gives the protein CASSSRGGTQETQYF.

The chain uses TRBV7-9 and TRBJ2-6, with D perhaps TRBD2 (6 bases). Trimming shortened V by 3 bases and J by 4 bases, and 19 bases separated the two germline ends. The CDR3 contains 18 residues. Germline V gene data show CDR1 as SEHNR and CDR2 as FQNEAQ (reference sequence). As DNA, the CDR3 is TGTGCCAGCAGCTTGGGACTTTTACGGTTAGGAGGGGCCAACGTCCTGACTTTC. This encodes CASSLGLLRLGGANVLTF.

The chain recombines TRBV7-9 with TRBJ2-1; 11 bases align to TRBD2. The CDR3 has 14 amino acids. Germline V gene data show CDR1 as SEHNR and CDR2 as FQNEAQ (reference sequence). The trim removed 5 bases at V and 6 bases at J, leaving 3 bases unmatched. CDR3 sequence reads: CASSTGLAVNEQFF. The CDR3 DNA sequence: TGTGCCAGCAGCACGGGACTAGCGGTCAATGAGCAGTTCTTC. Based on the CDR3 plus reference TRBV7-9 and TRBJ2-1, the full variable domain is DTGVSQNPRHKITKRGQNVTFRCDPISEHNRLYWYRQTLGQGPEFLTYFQNEAQLEKSRLLSDRFSAERPKGSFSTLEIQRTEQGDSAMYLCASSTGLAVNEQFFGPGTRLTVL.

The chain employs TRBV28 and TRBJ2-7; 8 nucleotides line up with TRBD1. CDR3 length: 14 residues. CDR1 and CDR2 from the germline V gene are MDHEN and SYDVKM. With V trimmed by 5 bases and J by 6 bases, 9 bases remained unmatched. The CDR3 DNA is TGTGCCAGCAGTGCTCTGACAGGGGTTCGCGAGCAGTACTTC. It encodes CASSALTGVREQYF. The entire variable domain, with the rest obtained from reference TRBV28 and TRBJ2-7, is as follows: DVKVTQSSRYLVKRTGEKVFLECVQDMDHENMFWYRQDPGLGLRLIYFSYDVKMKEKGDIPEGYSVSREKKERFSLILESASTNQTSMYLCASSALTGVREQYFGPGTRLTVT.

This sequence joins TRBV28 and TRBJ1-1; tentative D call: TRBD1 (5 bases). V shed 2 bases and J shed 3 bases, with 16 bases lying between them. Germline loops: CDR1 MDHEN, CDR2 SYDVKM. The CDR3 is 16 amino acids. The CDR3 bases are TGTGCCAGCAGTTTACAGGGAAGGATTCGGGACACTGAAGCTTTCTTT. This encodes CASSLQGRIRDTEAFF.

This clone was seen only once. The CDR3 bases are TGCGCCAGCACCCAAGGGGGTCAGAACACTGAAGCTTTCTTT. This sequence encodes CASTQGGQNTEAFF. This chain uses TRBV5-1 with TRBJ1-1, with a possible D match to TRBD1 (6 bases). V lost 6 bases to trimming and J lost 1 base, with 13 bases between them. Per germline, CDR1 SGHRS and CDR2 YFSETQ. There are 14 residues in the CDR3.

V and J are TRBV19 and TRBJ1-5; tentatively, D is TRBD1 (5 bases). The CDR3 extends over 15 amino acids. V was pared by 6 bases and J by 6 bases, with 18 bases between. Germline CDR1 reads LNHDA; CDR2 reads SQIVND (reference sequence). The CDR3 sequence: CASRRGGLGGQPQHF. CDR3 coding DNA: TGTGCCAGTAGAAGAGGTGGGTTGGGGGGTCAGCCCCAGCATTTT.